This T cell receptor beta chain appears in the sequencing data of a study of CD8 T cells in ankylosing spondylitis. Overall study findings and caveats: It was reported that disease-linked clones were significantly enriched in matched ankylosing spondylitis synovial fluid. Within peripheral blood, clones linked to disease were CD8+ and relatively rare.

Molecular-barcoded quantitative 5'-RACE produced these TCR beta libraries. MiXCR, applied by TCRdb to the 5' RACE reads, yields one record per CDR3 protein. The sample holds some 220,000 distinct CDR3 sequences, under 8.5% seen once. This clonotype appeared many times. Its antigen is unknown. The CDR3 consists of 11 residues. The V and J ends lost 3 bases and 10 bases respectively, with 7 bases between them. Per the germline V gene, CDR1 is MNHEY and CDR2 is SVGEGT. The sequencing input was blood, either unsorted or a sorted T cell fraction (not recorded which). The genes are TRBV6-2 or TRBV6-3 and TRBJ2-4, with D perhaps TRBD1 (5 bases). The sequence derives from a female donor with ankylosing spondylitis or in good health (not recorded which). The CDR3: CASSYKGIQYF. CDR3 nucleotide sequence: TGTGCCAGCAGTTATAAGGGGATTCAGTACTTC.